The present entry profiles one T cell receptor (beta chain) with its context. Germline V gives CDR1 SGHAT, CDR2 FQNNGV. Trimming cost V 1 base and J 4 bases, with 11 bases left between them. The CDR3 consists of 14 residues. The authors' processing: Reference gene primer amplification gave nucleated cell count estimates. Assay used: immunoSEQ multiplex PCR; TCRdb lists only in-frame clones, some missing. The V and J calls and clone size come from that table; D and trimming were worked out from the DNA. The table lists approximately 140,000 clones, around 84% of them singletons, with under 2.5% in the top ten. This entry is derived from a study of blood T cell repertoires in COVID-19. On the study more broadly: Specimens from acute and convalescent COVID-19 originated in the United States, Italy and Spain. Sources were T cells, B-cell-depleted T cells, or PBMCs; the material itself was cDNA or gDNA.

Sequenced material: peripheral blood. The TCR was taken from a man in his 70s with acute or convalescent COVID-19. V is TRBV11-2 and J is TRBJ2-7; tentatively, D is TRBD1 (6 bases). The CDR3 is CASSLGRGMYEQYF. Written as DNA, the CDR3 is TGTGCCAGCAGCTTAGGAAGGGGGATGTACGAGCAGTACTTC. Together with reference TRBV11-2 and TRBJ2-7, the CDR3 gives the full variable domain: EAGVAQSPRYKIIEKRQSVAFWCNPISGHATLYWYQQILGQGPKLLIQFQNNGVVDDSQLPKDRFSAERLKGVDSTLKIQPAKLEDSAVYLCASSLGRGMYEQYFGPGTRLTVT.